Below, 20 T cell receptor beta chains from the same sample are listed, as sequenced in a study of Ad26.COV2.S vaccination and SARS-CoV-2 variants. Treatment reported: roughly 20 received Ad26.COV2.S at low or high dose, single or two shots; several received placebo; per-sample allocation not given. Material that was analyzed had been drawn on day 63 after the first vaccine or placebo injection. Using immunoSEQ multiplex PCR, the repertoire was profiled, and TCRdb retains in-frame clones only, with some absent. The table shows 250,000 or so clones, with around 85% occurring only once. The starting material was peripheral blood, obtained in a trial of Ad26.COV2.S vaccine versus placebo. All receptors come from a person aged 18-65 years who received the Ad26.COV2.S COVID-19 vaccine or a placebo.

CDR3 in DNA: TGTGCCAGCAGTTACTCGACCCGGGGATTAAATCAGCCCCAGCATTTT. It specifies CASSYSTRGLNQPQHF. The chain carries TRBV6-6 and TRBJ1-5; D is uncertain. The CDR3 runs 16 residues. Germline V gene data show CDR1 as MNHNY and CDR2 as SVGAGI (reference sequence). Trimming took off 0 bases at V and 4 bases at J, with 13 bases between the two ends.

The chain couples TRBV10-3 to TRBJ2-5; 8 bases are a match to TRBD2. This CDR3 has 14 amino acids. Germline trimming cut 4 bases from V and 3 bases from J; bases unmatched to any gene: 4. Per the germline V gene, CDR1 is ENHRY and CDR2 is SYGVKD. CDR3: CAISVGGGKETQYF. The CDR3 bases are TGTGCCATCAGTGTCGGGGGGGGCAAAGAGACCCAGTACTTC.

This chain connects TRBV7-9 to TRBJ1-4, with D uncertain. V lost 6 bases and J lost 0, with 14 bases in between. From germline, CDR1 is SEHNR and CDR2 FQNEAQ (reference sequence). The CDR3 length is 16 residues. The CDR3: CASSSWFIATNEKLFF. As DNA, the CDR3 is TGTGCCAGCAGTTCTTGGTTCATTGCAACTAATGAAAAACTGTTTTTT. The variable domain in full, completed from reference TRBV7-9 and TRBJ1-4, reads DTGVSQNPRHKITKRGQNVTFRCDPISEHNRLYWYRQTLGQGPEFLTYFQNEAQLEKSRLLSDRFSAERPKGSFSTLEIQRTEQGDSAMYLCASSSWFIATNEKLFFGSGTQLSVL.

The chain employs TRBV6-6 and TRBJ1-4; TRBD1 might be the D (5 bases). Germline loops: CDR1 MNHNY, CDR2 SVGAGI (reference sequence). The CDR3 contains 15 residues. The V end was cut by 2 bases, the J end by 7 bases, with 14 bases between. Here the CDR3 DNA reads TGTGCCAGCAGTTACGAAGGGGCCGGTAGTGAAAAACTGTTTTTT. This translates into CASSYEGAGSEKLFF.

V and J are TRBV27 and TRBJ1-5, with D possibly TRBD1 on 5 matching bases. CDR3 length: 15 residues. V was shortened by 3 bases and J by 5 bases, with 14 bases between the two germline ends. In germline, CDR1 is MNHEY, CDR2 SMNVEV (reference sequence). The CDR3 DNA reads TGTGCCAGCAGTTTTAAGGGGAACGTGGATCAGCCCCAGCATTTT. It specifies CASSFKGNVDQPQHF.

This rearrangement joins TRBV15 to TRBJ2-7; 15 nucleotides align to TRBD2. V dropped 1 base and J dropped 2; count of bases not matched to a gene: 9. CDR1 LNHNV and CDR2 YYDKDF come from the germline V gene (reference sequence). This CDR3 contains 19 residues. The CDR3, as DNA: TGTGCCACCAGCAGAGCCTTCCCCGGGACTAGCGGGGGGACCTACGAGCAGTACTTC. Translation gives CATSRAFPGTSGGTYEQYF.

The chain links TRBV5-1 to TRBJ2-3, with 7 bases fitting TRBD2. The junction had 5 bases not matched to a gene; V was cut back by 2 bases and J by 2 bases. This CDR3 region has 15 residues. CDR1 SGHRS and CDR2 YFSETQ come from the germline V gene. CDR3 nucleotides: TGCGCCAGCAGCTTCCCTAGCGGAACCACAGATACGCAGTATTTT. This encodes CASSFPSGTTDTQYF.

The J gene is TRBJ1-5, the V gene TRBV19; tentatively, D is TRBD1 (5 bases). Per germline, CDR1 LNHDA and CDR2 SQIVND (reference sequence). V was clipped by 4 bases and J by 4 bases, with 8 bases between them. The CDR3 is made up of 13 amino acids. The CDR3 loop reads CASSKRQNQPQHF. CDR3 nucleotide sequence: TGTGCCAGTAGTAAACGACAGAATCAGCCCCAGCATTTT.

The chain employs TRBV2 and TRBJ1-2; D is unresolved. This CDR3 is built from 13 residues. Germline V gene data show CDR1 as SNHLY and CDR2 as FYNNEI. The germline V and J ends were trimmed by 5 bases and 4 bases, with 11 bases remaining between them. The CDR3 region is CASSPDWSYGYTF. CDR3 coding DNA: TGTGCCAGCAGTCCGGACTGGTCCTATGGCTACACCTTC.

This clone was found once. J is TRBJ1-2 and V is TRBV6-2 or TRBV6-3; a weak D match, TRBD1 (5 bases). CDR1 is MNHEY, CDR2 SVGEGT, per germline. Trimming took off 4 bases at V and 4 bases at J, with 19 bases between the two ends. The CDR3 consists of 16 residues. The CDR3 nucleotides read TGTGCCAGCAGTTCCCGGCAGGGAAGGAGATTCTATGGCTACACCTTC. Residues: CASSSRQGRRFYGYTF.

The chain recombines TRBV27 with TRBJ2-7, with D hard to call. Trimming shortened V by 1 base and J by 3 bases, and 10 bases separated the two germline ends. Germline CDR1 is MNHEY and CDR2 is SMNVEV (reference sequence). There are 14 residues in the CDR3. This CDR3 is CASSLLGQNYEQYF. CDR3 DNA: TGTGCCAGCAGTTTATTAGGGCAGAACTACGAGCAGTACTTC.

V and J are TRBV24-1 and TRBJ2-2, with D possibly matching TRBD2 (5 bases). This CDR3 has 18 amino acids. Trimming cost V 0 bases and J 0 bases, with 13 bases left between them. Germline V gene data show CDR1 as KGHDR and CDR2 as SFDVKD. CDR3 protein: CATSDLGLGKTNTGELFF. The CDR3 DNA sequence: TGTGCCACCAGTGATTTGGGACTCGGGAAGACGAACACCGGGGAGCTGTTTTTT.

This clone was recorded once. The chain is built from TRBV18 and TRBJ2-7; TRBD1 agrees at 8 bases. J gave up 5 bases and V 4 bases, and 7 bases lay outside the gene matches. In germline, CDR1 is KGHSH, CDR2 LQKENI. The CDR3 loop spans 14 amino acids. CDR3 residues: CASSRRTGIDEQYF. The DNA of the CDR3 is TGTGCCAGCTCACGACGGACAGGGATCGACGAGCAGTACTTC.

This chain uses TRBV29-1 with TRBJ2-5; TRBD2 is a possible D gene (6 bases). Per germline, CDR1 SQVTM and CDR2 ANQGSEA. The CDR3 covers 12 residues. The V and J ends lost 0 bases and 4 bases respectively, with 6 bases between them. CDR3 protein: CSVEEGGETQYF. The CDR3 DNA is TGCAGCGTTGAAGAGGGAGGAGAGACCCAGTACTTC. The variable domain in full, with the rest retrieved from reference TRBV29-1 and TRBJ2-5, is SAVISQKPSRDICQRGTSLTIQCQVDSQVTMMFWYRQQPGQSLTLIATANQGSEATYESGFVIDKFPISRPNLTFSTLTVSNMSPEDSSIYLCSVEEGGETQYFGPGTRLLVL.

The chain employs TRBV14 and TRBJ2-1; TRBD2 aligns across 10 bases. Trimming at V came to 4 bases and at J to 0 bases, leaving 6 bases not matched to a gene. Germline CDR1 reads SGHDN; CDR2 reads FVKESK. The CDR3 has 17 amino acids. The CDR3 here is CASSRQAGGSSYNEQFF. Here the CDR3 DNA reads TGTGCCAGCAGCCGCCAAGCGGGGGGGAGCTCCTACAATGAGCAGTTCTTC.

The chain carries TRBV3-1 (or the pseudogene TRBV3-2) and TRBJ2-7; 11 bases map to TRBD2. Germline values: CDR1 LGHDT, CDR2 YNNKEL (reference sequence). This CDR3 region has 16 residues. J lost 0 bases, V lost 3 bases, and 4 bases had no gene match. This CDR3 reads CASSQIGTSGSYEQYV. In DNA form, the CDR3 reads TGTGCCAGCAGCCAGATTGGGACTAGCGGCTCCTACGAGCAGTACGTC.

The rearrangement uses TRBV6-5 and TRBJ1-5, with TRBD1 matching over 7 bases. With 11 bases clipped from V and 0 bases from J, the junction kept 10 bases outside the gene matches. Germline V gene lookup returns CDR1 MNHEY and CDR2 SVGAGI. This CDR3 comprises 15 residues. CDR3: CAGRAGTDSNQPQHF. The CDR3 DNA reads TGTGCCGGAAGAGCAGGGACAGATAGCAATCAGCCCCAGCATTTT.

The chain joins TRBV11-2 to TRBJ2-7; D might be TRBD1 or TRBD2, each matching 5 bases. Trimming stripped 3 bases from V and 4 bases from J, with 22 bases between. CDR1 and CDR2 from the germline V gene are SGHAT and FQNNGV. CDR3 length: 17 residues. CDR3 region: CASSFTSSRGRSYEQYV. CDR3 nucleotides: TGTGCCAGCAGCTTTACAAGCTCCCGGGGACGGAGTTACGAGCAGTACGTC.

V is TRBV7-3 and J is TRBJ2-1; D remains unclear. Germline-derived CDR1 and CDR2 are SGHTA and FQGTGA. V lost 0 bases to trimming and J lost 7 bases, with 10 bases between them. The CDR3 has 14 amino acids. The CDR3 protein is CASSLTPVANEQFF. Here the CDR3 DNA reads TGTGCCAGCAGCTTAACGCCAGTAGCTAATGAGCAGTTCTTC.

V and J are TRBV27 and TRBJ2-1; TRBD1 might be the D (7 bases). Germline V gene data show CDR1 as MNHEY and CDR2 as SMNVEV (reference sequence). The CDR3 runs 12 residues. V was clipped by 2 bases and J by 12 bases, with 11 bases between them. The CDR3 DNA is TGTGCCAGCAGTTTAGGCAGGGGGGTGCAGTTCTTC. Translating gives CASSLGRGVQFF.